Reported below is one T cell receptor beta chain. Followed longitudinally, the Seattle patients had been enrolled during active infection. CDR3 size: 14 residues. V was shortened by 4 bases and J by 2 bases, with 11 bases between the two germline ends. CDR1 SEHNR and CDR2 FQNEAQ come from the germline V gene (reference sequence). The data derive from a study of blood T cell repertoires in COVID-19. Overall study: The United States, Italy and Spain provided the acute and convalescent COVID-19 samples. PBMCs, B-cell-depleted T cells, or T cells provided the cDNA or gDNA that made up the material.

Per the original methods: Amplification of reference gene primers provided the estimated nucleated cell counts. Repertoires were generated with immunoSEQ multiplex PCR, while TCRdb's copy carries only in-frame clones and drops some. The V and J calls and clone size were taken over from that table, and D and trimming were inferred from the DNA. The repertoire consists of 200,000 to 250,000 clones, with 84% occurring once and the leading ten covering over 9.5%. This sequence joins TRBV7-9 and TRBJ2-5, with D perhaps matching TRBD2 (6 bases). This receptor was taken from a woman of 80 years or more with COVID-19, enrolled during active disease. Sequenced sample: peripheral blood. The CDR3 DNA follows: TGTGCCAGCAGCTCGGGAGCCCTACAAGAGACCCAGTACTTC. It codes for CASSSGALQETQYF.